This TCR beta chain came from a study of post-analysis software for immune sequencing data. This clonotype was detected a few times. Its antigen is unidentified. Prepared TCR beta cDNA libraries contained unique molecular identifiers. T cells, about 0.9 to 11 million of them, yielded roughly 550,000 cDNA molecules. TCRdb passed the PCR reads through MiXCR, listing each CDR3 protein once. The sample records about 820,000 distinct CDR3 sequences, roughly 58% being singletons. Germline CDR1 and CDR2: SGHTA and FQGNSA. V gave up 5 bases and J gave up 5 bases; unmatched junction bases: 7. The length of the CDR3 is 15 residues. Study observations and caveats: A few TRBV segments (TRBV5-6, TRBV5-1 and TRBV20-1 among them) occurred more frequently in patients than in controls. Strong co-clustering by F measure linked samples that shared a preparation batch. For normalized Chao1 diversity, multiple sclerosis patients scored significantly lower than controls did.

The TCR originated in a girl between 10 and 17 years old with multiple sclerosis. Sample: blood. The chain links TRBV7-2 to TRBJ2-3; TRBD2 agrees at 10 bases. CDR3 residues: CASSTVAGGGDTQYF. The CDR3 nucleotides are TGTGCCAGCAGCACAGTAGCGGGAGGAGGAGATACGCAGTATTTT.